Shown below are 7 T cell receptor beta chains from a single sample sequenced in a study of T-cell reconstitution after alpha-beta-depleted transplantation in children. The library targeted TCRbeta and was prepared with unique molecular identifiers. TCRdb ran MiXCR on the PCR reads and lists one entry per CDR3 protein. The sample gives 200,000 to 250,000 distinct CDR3 sequences, around 7.7% of which show up once; less than 40% is in the top ten. The input for sequencing was PBMCs, mostly from graft donor cells, taken 360 days after TCRalphabeta/CD19-depleted stem cell transplant. Receptors were obtained from a male patient between 2 and 9 years old who had a stem cell transplant for acute myeloid leukemia, so the T cells may come from the graft donor.

This clonotype was seen repeatedly, ten times or more. The genes are TRBV20-1 and TRBJ1-5; TRBD1 might be the D (5 bases). CDR3 length equals 14 residues. Trimming removed 6 bases at V and 2 bases at J, with 14 bases between. Germline V gene sequence: CDR1 DFQATT, CDR2 SNEGSKA (reference sequence). The CDR3 region is CSALRGAGNQPQHF. CDR3 in DNA: TGCAGTGCCCTGCGAGGGGCCGGCAATCAGCCCCAGCATTTT.

This clonotype appeared many times. The chain recombines TRBV28 with TRBJ2-7; D is ambiguous. Germline V lookup: CDR1 MDHEN, CDR2 SYDVKM. V shed 8 bases and J shed 4 bases, with 9 bases lying between them. The CDR3 loop spans 11 amino acids. The CDR3 loop reads CASGPLYEQYV. Here the CDR3 DNA reads TGTGCCAGCGGCCCCCTTTACGAGCAGTACGTC.

The chain uses TRBV5-5 and TRBJ1-6, with a possible D match to TRBD1 (5 bases). V dropped 4 bases and J dropped 8 bases, with 16 bases sitting between them. The CDR3 spans 15 residues. Germline CDR1 is SGHKS and CDR2 is YYEKEE (reference sequence). DNA for the CDR3: TGTGCCAGCAGCCGGTCGGGACCGCTGCATTCACCCCTCCACTTT. Translating it yields CASSRSGPLHSPLHF.

There are many counts of this clonotype. This sequence joins TRBV20-1 and TRBJ2-3, with D possibly being TRBD2 (5 bases). The CDR3 consists of 17 residues. Germline V gene data show CDR1 as DFQATT and CDR2 as SNEGSKA (reference sequence). Trimming left V 3 bases short and J 0 bases short, with 19 bases between. CDR3: CSARGAASLVSTDTQYF. CDR3 DNA: TGCAGTGCTAGGGGTGCGGCTAGCCTCGTTAGCACAGATACGCAGTATTTT.

The chain combines TRBV28 with TRBJ2-3; 8 bases agree with TRBD2. Germline-derived CDR1 and CDR2 are MDHEN and SYDVKM. With 5 bases clipped from V and 4 bases from J, the junction kept 14 bases outside the gene matches. The CDR3 sequence is 17 residues long. This CDR3 is CASSHGTSNAPADTQYF. For the CDR3, the DNA is TGTGCCAGCAGTCACGGGACTAGTAACGCGCCAGCAGATACGCAGTATTTT.

Only a few counts were recorded for this clonotype. The chain couples TRBV29-1 to TRBJ2-2; 7 positions match TRBD1. After removal of 4 bases from V and 3 bases from J, the junction contained 5 bases not matched to a gene. CDR1 is SQVTM and CDR2 is ANQGSEA in the germline V gene. The CDR3 is made up of 14 amino acids. Here the CDR3 DNA reads TGCAGCGTTGGAAACAGGGGTTACACCGGGGAGCTGTTTTTT. Its translation: CSVGNRGYTGELFF.

The chain uses TRBV12-5 and TRBJ1-5; D not resolved. V was trimmed by 7 bases and J by 0 bases, leaving 16 bases between them. The CDR3 is 16 residues long. Germline CDR1 and CDR2: LGHNT and FRNRAP. The CDR3 bases are TGTGCTAGTGTATCAGGCCGCATGAATAGCAATCAGCCCCAGCATTTT. Protein: CASVSGRMNSNQPQHF. The full variable domain, in which reference TRBV12-5 and TRBJ1-5 provide the parts outside the CDR3, is DARVTQTPRHKVTEMGQEVTMRCQPILGHNTVFWYRQTMMQGLELLAYFRNRAPLDDSGMPKDRFSAEMPDATLATLKIQPSEPRDSAVYFCASVSGRMNSNQPQHFGDGTRLSIL.